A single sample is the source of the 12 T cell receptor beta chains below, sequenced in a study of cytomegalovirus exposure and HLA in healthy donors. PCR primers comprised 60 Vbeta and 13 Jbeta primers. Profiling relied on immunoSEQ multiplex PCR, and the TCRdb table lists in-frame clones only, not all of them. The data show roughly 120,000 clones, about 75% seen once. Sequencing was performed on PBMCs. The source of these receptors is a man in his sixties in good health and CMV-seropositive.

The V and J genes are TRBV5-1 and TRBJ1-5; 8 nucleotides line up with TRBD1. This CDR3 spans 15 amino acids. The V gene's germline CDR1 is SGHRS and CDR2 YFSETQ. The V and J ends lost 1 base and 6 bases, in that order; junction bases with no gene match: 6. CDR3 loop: CASSLSAGGFQPQHF. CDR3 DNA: TGCGCCAGCAGCTTGTCTGCAGGGGGCTTTCAGCCCCAGCATTTT.

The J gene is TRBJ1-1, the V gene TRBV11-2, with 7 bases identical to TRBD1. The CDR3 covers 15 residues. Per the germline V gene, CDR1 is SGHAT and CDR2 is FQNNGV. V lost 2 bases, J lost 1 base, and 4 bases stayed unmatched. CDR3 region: CASSLMGQRNTEAFF. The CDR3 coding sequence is TGTGCCAGCAGCTTAATGGGACAGAGGAACACTGAAGCTTTCTTT.

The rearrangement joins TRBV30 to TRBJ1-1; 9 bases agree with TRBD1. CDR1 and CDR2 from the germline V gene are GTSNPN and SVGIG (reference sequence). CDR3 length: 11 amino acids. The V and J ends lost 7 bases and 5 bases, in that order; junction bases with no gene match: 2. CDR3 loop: CALDRGTEAFF. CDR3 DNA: TGTGCCTTGGACAGGGGTACTGAAGCTTTCTTT.

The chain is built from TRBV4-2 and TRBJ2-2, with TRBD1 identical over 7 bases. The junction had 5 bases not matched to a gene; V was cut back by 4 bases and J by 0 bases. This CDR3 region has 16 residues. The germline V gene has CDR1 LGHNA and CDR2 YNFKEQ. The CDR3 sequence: CASSPHGTANTGELFF. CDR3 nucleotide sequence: TGTGCCAGCAGCCCCCACGGGACAGCGAACACCGGGGAGCTGTTTTTT.

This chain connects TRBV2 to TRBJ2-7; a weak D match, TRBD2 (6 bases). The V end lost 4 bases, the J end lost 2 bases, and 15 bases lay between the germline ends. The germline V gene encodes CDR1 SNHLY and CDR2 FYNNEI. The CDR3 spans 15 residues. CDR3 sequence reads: CASSGSGSAPYEQYF. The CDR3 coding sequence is TGTGCCAGCAGTGGTAGCGGCAGTGCCCCCTACGAGCAGTACTTC.

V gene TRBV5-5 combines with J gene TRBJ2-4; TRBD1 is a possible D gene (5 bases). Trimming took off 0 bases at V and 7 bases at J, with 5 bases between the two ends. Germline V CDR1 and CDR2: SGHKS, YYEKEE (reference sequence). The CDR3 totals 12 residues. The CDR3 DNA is TGTGCCAGCAGCTTGGAGGGGAACATTCAGTACTTC. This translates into CASSLEGNIQYF.

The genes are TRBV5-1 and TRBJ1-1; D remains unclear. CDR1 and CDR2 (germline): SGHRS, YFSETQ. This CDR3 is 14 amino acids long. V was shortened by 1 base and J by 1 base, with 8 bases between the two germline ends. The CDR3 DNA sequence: TGCGCCAGCAGCTTGACAGTTGGGAACACTGAAGCTTTCTTT. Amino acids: CASSLTVGNTEAFF.

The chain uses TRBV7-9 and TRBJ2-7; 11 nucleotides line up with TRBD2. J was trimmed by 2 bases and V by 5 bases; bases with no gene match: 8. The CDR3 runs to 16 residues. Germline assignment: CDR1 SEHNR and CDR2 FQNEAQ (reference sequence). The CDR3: CASSPIGTSGTYEQYF. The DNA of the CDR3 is TGTGCCAGCAGCCCGATTGGGACTAGCGGCACCTACGAGCAGTACTTC.

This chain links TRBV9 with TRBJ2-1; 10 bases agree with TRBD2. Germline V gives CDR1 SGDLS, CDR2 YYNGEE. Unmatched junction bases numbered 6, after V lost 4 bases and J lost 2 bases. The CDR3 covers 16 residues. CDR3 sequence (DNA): TGTGCCAGCAGCAGCTTAGCGGGAGGCGCCTACAATGAGCAGTTCTTC. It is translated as CASSSLAGGAYNEQFF. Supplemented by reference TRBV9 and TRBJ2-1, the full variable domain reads DSGVTQTPKHLITATGQRVTLRCSPRSGDLSVYWYQQSLDQGLQFLIQYYNGEERAKGNILERFSAQQFPDLHSELNLSSLELGDSALYFCASSSLAGGAYNEQFFGPGTRLTVL.

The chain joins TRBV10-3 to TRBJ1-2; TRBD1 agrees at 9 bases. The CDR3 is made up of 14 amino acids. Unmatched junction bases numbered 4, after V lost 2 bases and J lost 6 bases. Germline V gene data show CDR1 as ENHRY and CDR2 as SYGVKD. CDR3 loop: CAISEQQGADGYTF. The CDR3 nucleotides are TGTGCCATCAGTGAGCAACAGGGGGCCGATGGCTACACCTTC.

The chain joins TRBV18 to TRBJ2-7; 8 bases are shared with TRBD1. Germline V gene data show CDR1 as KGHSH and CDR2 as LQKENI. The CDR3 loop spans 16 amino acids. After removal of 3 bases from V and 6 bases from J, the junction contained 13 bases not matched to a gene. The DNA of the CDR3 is TGTGCCAGCTCACCGCAAGGACAGGGATCCTCCGTCGAGCAGTACTTC. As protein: CASSPQGQGSSVEQYF.

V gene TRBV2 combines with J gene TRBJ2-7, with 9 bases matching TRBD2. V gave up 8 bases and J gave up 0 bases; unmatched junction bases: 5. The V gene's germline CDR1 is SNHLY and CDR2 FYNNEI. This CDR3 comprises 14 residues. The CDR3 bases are TGTGCCAGCGAAAGCGGGGGGAGCTCCTACGAGCAGTACTTC. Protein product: CASESGGSSYEQYF.